The present T cell receptor (beta chain) was sequenced within a study of shared clonotypes between healthy human individuals. At the level of the study: Each donor had three CD4 naive, three CD4 memory, two CD8 naive and one CD8 memory plate.

The table came from immunoSEQ multiplex PCR; TCRdb's copy has only in-frame clones and leaves some out. This sample yields 500,000 or so clones, of which 95% to 97% are seen a single time; about 0.06% belongs to the top ten. There are 14 residues in the CDR3. Trimming at V came to 7 bases and at J to 5 bases, leaving 9 bases not matched to a gene. Germline V lookup: CDR1 ENHRY, CDR2 SYGVKD. The specimen sequenced was naive CD4+ T cells sorted from blood. Subset in this sample: CD45RA+ positively selected. The source of this sequence is a woman in her 30s in good health. The chain is built from TRBV10-3 and TRBJ2-7, with 9 bases that match TRBD2. CDR3: CAINPGLAIDEQYF. The CDR3 DNA reads as TGTGCCATCAACCCGGGACTAGCAATCGACGAGCAGTACTTC.